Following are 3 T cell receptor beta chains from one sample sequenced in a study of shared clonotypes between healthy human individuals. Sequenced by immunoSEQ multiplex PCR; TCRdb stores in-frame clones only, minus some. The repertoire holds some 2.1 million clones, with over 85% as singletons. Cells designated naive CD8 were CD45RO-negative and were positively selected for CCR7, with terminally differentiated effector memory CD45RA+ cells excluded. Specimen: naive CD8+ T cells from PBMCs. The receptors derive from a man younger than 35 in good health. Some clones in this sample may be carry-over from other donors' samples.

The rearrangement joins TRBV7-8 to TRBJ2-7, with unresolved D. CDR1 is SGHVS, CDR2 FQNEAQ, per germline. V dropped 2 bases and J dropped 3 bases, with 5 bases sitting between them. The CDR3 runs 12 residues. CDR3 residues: CASSLPSYEQYF. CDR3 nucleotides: TGTGCCAGCAGCTTACCGAGCTACGAGCAGTACTTC.

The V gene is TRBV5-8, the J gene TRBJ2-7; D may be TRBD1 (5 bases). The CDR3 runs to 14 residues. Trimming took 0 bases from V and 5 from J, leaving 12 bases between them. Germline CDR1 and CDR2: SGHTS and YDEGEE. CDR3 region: CASSLGETGNEQYF. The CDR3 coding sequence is TGTGCCAGCAGCTTGGGGGAAACAGGCAACGAGCAGTACTTC.

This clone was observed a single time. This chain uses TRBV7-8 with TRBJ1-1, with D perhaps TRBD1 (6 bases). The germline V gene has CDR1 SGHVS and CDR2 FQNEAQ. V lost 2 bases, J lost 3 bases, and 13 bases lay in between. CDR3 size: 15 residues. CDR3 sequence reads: CASSLTPGVYTEAFF. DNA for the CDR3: TGTGCCAGCAGCTTAACCCCAGGGGTTTACACTGAAGCTTTCTTT. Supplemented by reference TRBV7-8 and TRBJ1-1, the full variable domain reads GAGVSQSPRYKVAKRGQDVALRCDPISGHVSLFWYQQALGQGPEFLTYFQNEAQLDKSGLPSDRFFAERPEGSVSTLKIQRTQQEDSAVYLCASSLTPGVYTEAFFGQGTRLTVV.